The 30 T cell receptor beta chains below all came from one sample that was sequenced in a study of blood T cell repertoires in COVID-19. TCRdb keeps only in-frame clones here, not all; method: immunoSEQ multiplex PCR. The table shows around 140,000 clones, with approximately 88% occurring only once. Material: peripheral blood. The source of these receptors is an elderly woman with acute or convalescent COVID-19.

The rearrangement links TRBV4-1 to TRBJ2-6; D gene unclear. The CDR3 length is 18 residues. With 4 bases removed from V and 1 base from J, the gap between germline ends came to 17 bases. Germline CDR1 is MGHRA and CDR2 is YSYEKL. The CDR3 coding sequence is TGCGCCAGCAGCCCCAGACATGATCCATATTCTGGGGCCAACGTCCTGACTTTC. Translating gives CASSPRHDPYSGANVLTF.

The chain uses TRBV3-1 (or the pseudogene TRBV3-2) and TRBJ2-1, with TRBD1 as a possible D gene (5 bases). The CDR3 length is 12 residues. V dropped 5 bases and J dropped 7 bases, with 9 bases sitting between them. Germline CDR1 is LGHDT and CDR2 is YNNKEL (reference sequence). CDR3 nucleotides: TGTGCCAGCAGCTACTCAGGGAATGAGCAGTTCTTC. Translating gives CASSYSGNEQFF.

This clone has a single count. The gene calls are TRBV27 and TRBJ2-7; 7 bases agree with TRBD1. From germline, CDR1 is MNHEY and CDR2 SMNVEV (reference sequence). This CDR3 spans 14 amino acids. V shed 3 bases, J shed 12 bases, and the junction held 14 bases outside the gene matches. CDR3 sequence reads: CASSFRGQNLRLYF. Here the CDR3 DNA reads TGTGCCAGCAGTTTTCGGGGACAGAACCTACGATTGTACTTC.

This clone has only one observation. V gene TRBV6-5 combines with J gene TRBJ1-1; 7 nucleotides line up with TRBD1. The germline V gene encodes CDR1 MNHEY and CDR2 SVGAGI. The CDR3 length is 14 residues. J gave up 0 bases and V 4 bases, and 2 bases lay outside the gene matches. CDR3 protein: CASSSGQMNTEAFF. The CDR3 region has the DNA TGTGCCAGCAGTTCGGGACAGATGAACACTGAAGCTTTCTTT.

J is TRBJ2-2 and V is TRBV6-5; D might be TRBD2 (5 bases). Germline loops: CDR1 MNHEY, CDR2 SVGAGI. Trimming took 7 bases from V and 3 from J, leaving 12 bases between them. This CDR3 has 14 amino acids. The CDR3 bases are TGTGCCAGCATGAGGGCAGTCGACACCGGGGAGCTGTTTTTT. Translation gives CASMRAVDTGELFF.

The chain couples TRBV6-5 to TRBJ1-4; 7 nucleotides agree with TRBD1. The CDR3 contains 14 residues. CDR1 is MNHEY, CDR2 SVGAGI, per germline. V trimming: 2 bases; J trimming: 10 bases; junction bases outside the gene matches: 7. Written as DNA, the CDR3 is TGTGCCAGCAGTTACCAGCAGGGGGTGGGAAAACTGTTTTTT. It encodes CASSYQQGVGKLFF.

This clone was found once. The chain is built from TRBV5-1 and TRBJ2-1; 13 bases are a match to TRBD2. CDR1 and CDR2 from the germline V gene are SGHRS and YFSETQ. The CDR3 has 15 residues. Germline trimming cut 0 bases from V and 9 bases from J; bases unmatched to any gene: 3. The CDR3 bases are TGCGCCAGCAGCTTGGGGACTAGCGGGAGTGGTGAGCAGTTCTTC. Translation gives CASSLGTSGSGEQFF.

The rearrangement joins TRBV6-6 to TRBJ1-5; D is possibly TRBD1 (5 bases). Between the trimmed V and J ends, which lost 6 bases and 7 bases, there was a span of 25 bases. This CDR3 comprises 17 residues. CDR1 MNHNY and CDR2 SVGAGI come from the germline V gene (reference sequence). CDR3 residues: CASSRTHGQGTNQPQHF. The CDR3 DNA reads as TGTGCCAGCAGCCGAACCCATGGGCAGGGTACCAACCAGCCCCAGCATTTT.

This clone was detected a few times. V usage is TRBV6-5 and J usage is TRBJ1-6, with D possibly matching TRBD1 (5 bases). This CDR3 has 13 residues. Germline loops: CDR1 MNHEY, CDR2 SVGAGI. Trimming cost V 5 bases and J 7 bases, with 9 bases left between them. CDR3 region: CASSIQGNSPLHF. The CDR3 DNA sequence: TGTGCCAGCAGTATTCAGGGAAATTCACCCCTCCACTTT.

This clone is a singleton in its sample. This chain uses TRBV2 with TRBJ2-1; 16 bases line up with TRBD2. Unmatched junction bases numbered 9, after V lost 3 bases and J lost 7 bases. Germline loops: CDR1 SNHLY, CDR2 FYNNEI. The CDR3 runs 18 residues. As DNA, the CDR3 is TGTGCCAGCAGTGATCGGGGACTAGCGGGAGGGCGCGTTAATGAGCAGTTCTTC. Translation gives CASSDRGLAGGRVNEQFF.

This clone was observed a single time. The chain links TRBV5-5 to TRBJ1-5; D possibly corresponds to TRBD1 (5 bases). The CDR3 length is 13 residues. The V gene lost 4 bases and the J gene lost 5 bases, with 10 bases spanning the gap. Germline values: CDR1 SGHKS, CDR2 YYEKEE (reference sequence). In nucleotides, the CDR3 is TGTGCCAGCAGCCTCGACAGTTATCAGCCCCAGCATTTT. This gives the protein CASSLDSYQPQHF.

The chain carries TRBV6-6 and TRBJ1-2; 10 bases match TRBD1. Looked up from germline, CDR1 is MNHNY and CDR2 is SVGAGI (reference sequence). This CDR3 has 15 amino acids. V gave up 6 bases and J gave up 2 bases; unmatched junction bases: 6. As DNA, the CDR3 is TGTGCCAGCAGCCCCGACAGGGGGCGAAACTATGGCTACACCTTC. Its translation is CASSPDRGRNYGYTF.

The chain uses TRBV12-3 or TRBV12-4 and TRBJ1-2, with D unresolved. With 7 bases removed from V and 10 bases from J, the gap between germline ends came to 19 bases. The CDR3 has 13 amino acids. CDR3 protein: CASTSSGGLDYTF. CDR3 DNA: TGTGCCAGCACCTCCTCGGGAGGGCTAGACTACACCTTC.

The V gene is TRBV9, the J gene TRBJ2-7; a weak D match, TRBD2 (6 bases). The CDR3 consists of 15 residues. Trimming removed 3 bases at V and 4 bases at J, with 17 bases between. From germline, CDR1 is SGDLS and CDR2 YYNGEE. CDR3 region: CASSGSGTAEYEQYF. The CDR3 nucleotides read TGTGCCAGCAGCGGGTCCGGGACTGCTGAATACGAGCAGTACTTC. Using reference TRBV9 and TRBJ2-7 for the parts outside the CDR3, the full variable domain is DSGVTQTPKHLITATGQRVTLRCSPRSGDLSVYWYQQSLDQGLQFLIQYYNGEERAKGNILERFSAQQFPDLHSELNLSSLELGDSALYFCASSGSGTAEYEQYFGPGTRLTVT.

This chain joins TRBV11-2 and TRBJ1-1; no clear D. The CDR3 covers 15 residues. The germline CDR1 and CDR2 sequences are SGHAT and FQNNGV. V lost 2 bases, J lost 1 base, and 11 bases lay in between. The CDR3 DNA follows: TGTGCCAGCAGCTTAATTTGGGCAGCGAACACTGAAGCTTTCTTT. Encoded protein: CASSLIWAANTEAFF.

The chain joins TRBV7-9 to TRBJ1-1; 7 nucleotides align to TRBD1. The CDR3 extends over 14 amino acids. Germline-derived CDR1 and CDR2 are SEHNR and FQNEAQ (reference sequence). V trimming: 3 bases; J trimming: 4 bases; junction bases outside the gene matches: 5. The CDR3 sequence is CASSFRQGVTEAFF. The CDR3 coding sequence is TGTGCCAGCAGCTTCCGACAGGGTGTCACTGAAGCTTTCTTT.

J is TRBJ2-7 and V is TRBV4-2; 8 bases match TRBD1. V trimming: 1 base; J trimming: 1 base; junction bases outside the gene matches: 6. Germline V CDR1 and CDR2: LGHNA, YNFKEQ. The CDR3 has 16 amino acids. The CDR3 sequence: CASSQAGTGASYEQYF. Here the CDR3 DNA reads TGTGCCAGCAGCCAAGCCGGGACAGGAGCGTCCTACGAGCAGTACTTC.

The chain recombines TRBV5-1 with TRBJ2-2; 10 nucleotides agree with TRBD2. The CDR3 runs 16 residues. The V gene's germline CDR1 is SGHRS and CDR2 YFSETQ. Unmatched junction bases numbered 5, after V lost 4 bases and J lost 2 bases. The CDR3 coding sequence is TGCGCCAGCAGCCGTAGCGGGAGGCCTAACACCGGGGAGCTGTTTTTT. Protein: CASSRSGRPNTGELFF.

The rearrangement links TRBV7-6 to TRBJ2-7; the match to TRBD2 covers 10 bases. CDR1 is SGHVS and CDR2 is FNYEAQ in the germline V gene. The CDR3 spans 14 residues. Trimming at V came to 0 bases and at J to 5 bases, leaving 1 base not matched to a gene. Written as DNA, the CDR3 is TGTGCCAGCAGCTTAGCAGCGGGAGGGCACGAGCAGTACTTC. Protein: CASSLAAGGHEQYF.

This clone was seen more than once but under ten times. This chain connects TRBV7-2 to TRBJ2-5, with 8 bases lining up with TRBD1. J was trimmed by 5 bases and V by 4 bases; bases with no gene match: 9. The CDR3 sequence is 15 residues long. CDR1 SGHTA and CDR2 FQGNSA come from the germline V gene. In DNA, the CDR3 is TGTGCCAGCAGCTCCGCCAGGGGGCGCATCGAGACCCAGTACTTC. It yields the protein CASSSARGRIETQYF.

The CDR3 loop reads CATSRDLSSGNTIYF. CDR3 nucleotide sequence: TGTGCCACCAGCAGAGACCTGAGCTCTGGAAACACCATATATTTT. V gene TRBV15 combines with J gene TRBJ1-3; D gene uncertain. Trimming stripped 0 bases from V and 0 bases from J, with 6 bases between. The length of the CDR3 is 15 residues. Per the germline V gene, CDR1 is LNHNV and CDR2 is YYDKDF (reference sequence).

On this clone: The junction and the germline gene differ at one end; a read error may be behind it. The V gene is TRBV30, the J gene TRBJ1-4; a possible D gene is TRBD1 (6 bases). This CDR3 has 17 amino acids. Germline assignment: CDR1 GTSNPN and CDR2 SVGIG (reference sequence). The CDR3 coding sequence is TGTGCCTGGAGTTCTCCGTATTTACAGGGTGTAATGAATCGTCTGTCTTTT. It codes for CAWSSPYLQGVMNRLSF.

The V gene is TRBV9, the J gene TRBJ2-1, with 9 bases identical to TRBD2. The germline V gene encodes CDR1 SGDLS and CDR2 YYNGEE. CDR3 size: 15 residues. V shed 2 bases and J 9 bases; nucleotides not matched to a gene: 9. Here the CDR3 DNA reads TGTGCCAGCAGCGTTTACAGCGGGGGGAAGGGTGAGCAGTTCTTC. This sequence encodes CASSVYSGGKGEQFF.

This sequence joins TRBV7-9 and TRBJ2-7; 8 nucleotides line up with TRBD2. Looked up from germline, CDR1 is SEHNR and CDR2 is FQNEAQ (reference sequence). Unmatched junction bases numbered 2, after V lost 1 base and J lost 3 bases. CDR3 size: 14 residues. The CDR3 is CASSLVGTSYEQYF. Written as DNA, the CDR3 is TGTGCCAGCAGCTTAGTGGGGACTAGCTACGAGCAGTACTTC.

The CDR3 DNA reads as TGTGCCAGCAGCTTATCTGGCAGGGTTACTGAAGCTTTCTTT. Protein product: CASSLSGRVTEAFF. The V gene is TRBV7-2, the J gene TRBJ1-1, with D possibly TRBD1 on 5 matching bases. The CDR3 is 14 amino acids. Germline-derived CDR1 and CDR2 are SGHTA and FQGNSA. V was clipped by 2 bases and J by 5 bases, with 12 bases between them.

A few counts support this clone. The chain carries TRBV19 and TRBJ2-1, with 15 bases fitting TRBD2. The V and J ends lost 3 bases and 2 bases, in that order; junction bases with no gene match: 5. CDR3 length equals 18 residues. Germline CDR1 and CDR2: LNHDA and SQIVND (reference sequence). In DNA form, the CDR3 reads TGTGCCAGTAGTATGATAGGGACTAGCGGGGGGCCCTACAATGAGCAGTTCTTC. It translates to CASSMIGTSGGPYNEQFF.

The V gene is TRBV7-2, the J gene TRBJ2-5; 16 bases line up with TRBD2. The CDR3 sequence is 17 residues long. Germline loops: CDR1 SGHTA, CDR2 FQGNSA. J lost 3 bases, V lost 7 bases, and 8 bases had no gene match. Here the CDR3 reads CASMSGTSGREKETQYF. The CDR3 nucleotides read TGTGCCAGCATGTCTGGGACTAGCGGGAGGGAGAAAGAGACCCAGTACTTC. The whole variable domain, filled in from reference TRBV7-2 and TRBJ2-5, reads GAGVSQSPSNKVTEKGKDVELRCDPISGHTALYWYRQSLGQGLEFLIYFQGNSAPDKSGLPSDRFSAERTGGSVSTLTIQRTQQEDSAVYLCASMSGTSGREKETQYFGPGTRLLVL.

The chain has TRBV6-2 or TRBV6-3 and TRBJ1-2; TRBD1 is a possible D gene (5 bases). From germline, CDR1 is MNHEY and CDR2 SVGEGT. V was clipped by 2 bases and J by 5 bases, with 12 bases between them. The CDR3 has 14 amino acids. CDR3 protein: CASSYPGTRYGYTF. Here the CDR3 DNA reads TGTGCCAGCAGTTACCCCGGGACTCGGTATGGCTACACCTTC.

This chain uses TRBV4-2 with TRBJ2-2; TRBD1 might be the D (6 bases). CDR3 length: 15 amino acids. Trimming shortened V by 4 bases and J by 1 base, and 10 bases separated the two germline ends. CDR1 LGHNA and CDR2 YNFKEQ come from the germline V gene. CDR3 DNA: TGTGCCAGCAGCCTTCGGACAGAGAACACCGGGGAGCTGTTTTTT. Its protein product is CASSLRTENTGELFF.

This chain connects TRBV5-6 to TRBJ2-3; a possible D gene is TRBD1 (6 bases). Trimming removed 3 bases at V and 5 bases at J, with 19 bases between. The CDR3 spans 16 residues. Germline assignment: CDR1 SGHDT and CDR2 YYEEEE. The CDR3 loop reads CASSSIWTENRDTQYF. CDR3 coding DNA: TGTGCCAGCAGCTCGATTTGGACAGAAAACAGAGATACGCAGTATTTT.